The 20 T cell receptor beta chains in this list originate from one sample, sequenced in a study of cytomegalovirus exposure and HLA in healthy donors. 13 Jbeta primers and 60 Vbeta primers were used for the PCR. Here immunoSEQ multiplex PCR was the method, and the copy in TCRdb shows in-frame clones only, minus some. The sample holds 200,000 or so clones, approximately 85% seen once. Sequencing was performed on PBMCs. Receptors originate from a woman in her 50s in good health and CMV-seropositive.

In regard to this clone: Relative to the germline gene, one junction end is altered; a read error may explain this. The CDR3 DNA sequence: TGCGCCAGCAGCTCCTCGACCTCTGGGGCCAACGGCCTGACTTTC. Residues: CASSSSTSGANGLTF. The chain links TRBV5-1 to TRBJ2-6, with a possible D match to TRBD1 (5 bases). CDR3 length equals 15 residues. Germline CDR1 reads SGHRS; CDR2 reads YFSETQ. The complete variable domain, with remaining parts taken from reference TRBV5-1 and TRBJ2-6, reads KAGVTQTPRYLIKTRGQQVTLSCSPISGHRSVSWYQQTPGQGLQFLFEYFSETQRNKGNFPGRFSGRQFSNSRSEMNVSTLELGDSALYLCASSSSTSGANGLTFGAGSRLTVL.

The V gene is TRBV9, the J gene TRBJ2-1; D ambiguous. The CDR3 spans 14 residues. CDR1 is SGDLS and CDR2 is YYNGEE in the germline V gene. The V gene lost 4 bases and the J gene lost 1 base, with 9 bases spanning the gap. This CDR3 is CASSKTSSYNEQFF. The CDR3 DNA sequence: TGTGCCAGCAGCAAGACAAGTTCCTACAATGAGCAGTTCTTC.

The chain recombines TRBV18 with TRBJ2-5; weak D call: TRBD1 (5 bases). V lost 2 bases and J 2 bases, leaving 12 bases between the germline ends. Per germline, CDR1 KGHSH and CDR2 LQKENI. This CDR3 is 15 amino acids long. CDR3 sequence reads: CASSPRSQEQETQYF. For the CDR3, the DNA is TGTGCCAGCTCACCAAGGTCACAGGAGCAAGAGACCCAGTACTTC.

The count of this clone is one. This CDR3 is also generated by other DNA sequences in the sample. This chain uses TRBV18 with TRBJ2-7; D remains unclear. Germline V gene lookup returns CDR1 KGHSH and CDR2 LQKENI. V shed 2 bases and J shed 4 bases, with 6 bases lying between them. The CDR3 has 12 amino acids. This CDR3 is CASSPTGYEQYF. For the CDR3, the DNA is TGTGCCAGCTCACCAACCGGGTACGAGCAGTACTTC.

The V gene is TRBV29-1, the J gene TRBJ2-3, with 9 bases identical to TRBD2. The germline CDR1 and CDR2 sequences are SQVTM and ANQGSEA. V lost 7 bases, J lost 4 bases, and 15 bases stayed unmatched. The CDR3 is 16 residues long. CDR3 in DNA: TGCAGCGGTAGCGGGGGTCCTCTTATGAGGCCAGATACGCAGTATTTT. Translating gives CSGSGGPLMRPDTQYF.

The chain has TRBV18 and TRBJ2-1; 8 bases are a match to TRBD2. J lost 8 bases, V lost 5 bases, and 14 bases had no gene match. Germline assignment: CDR1 KGHSH and CDR2 LQKENI. The CDR3 is 16 residues long. CDR3: CASSFLRPGLDDEQFF. CDR3 sequence (DNA): TGTGCCAGCTCATTCCTTAGGCCGGGACTAGACGATGAGCAGTTCTTC. The variable domain in full, with the rest retrieved from reference TRBV18 and TRBJ2-1, is NAGVMQNPRHLVRRRGQEARLRCSPMKGHSHVYWYRQLPEEGLKFMVYLQKENIIDESGMPKERFSAEFPKEGPSILRIQQVVRGDSAAYFCASSFLRPGLDDEQFFGPGTRLTVL.

This rearrangement joins TRBV28 to TRBJ1-1; unclear D gene. This CDR3 contains 13 residues. The germline gives CDR1 MDHEN, CDR2 SYDVKM. Trimming stripped 3 bases from V and 6 bases from J, with 11 bases between. Written as DNA, the CDR3 is TGTGCCAGCAGTTTGAGGGCGTCGGCTGAAGCTTTCTTT. Encoded protein: CASSLRASAEAFF.

The V call is TRBV6-6, the J call TRBJ1-6; TRBD1 matches 9 bases. V was pared by 7 bases and J by 9 bases, with 7 bases of the junction left unmatched. Germline CDR1 MNHNY, CDR2 SVGAGI (reference sequence). The CDR3 is 14 residues long. The CDR3: CASTRDRDSSPLHF. In DNA form, the CDR3 reads TGTGCCAGCACCAGGGACAGGGATAGTTCACCCCTCCACTTT.

This rearrangement joins TRBV5-4 to TRBJ2-4, with 7 bases matching TRBD2. Trimming took 0 bases from V and 8 from J; bases not matched to a gene: 5. The germline V gene has CDR1 SGHNT and CDR2 YYREEE (reference sequence). The CDR3 consists of 14 residues. CDR3 loop: CASSLDPLAHIQYF. The DNA for the CDR3 is TGTGCCAGCAGCTTGGATCCACTAGCGCACATTCAGTACTTC. The whole variable domain, remainder taken from reference TRBV5-4 and TRBJ2-4, is ETGVTQSPTHLIKTRGQQVTLRCSSQSGHNTVSWYQQALGQGPQFIFQYYREEENGRGNFPPRFSGLQFPNYSSELNVNALELDDSALYLCASSLDPLAHIQYFGAGTRLSVL.

This chain connects TRBV28 to TRBJ1-4; D possibly corresponds to TRBD1 (5 bases). The CDR3 covers 16 residues. V lost 3 bases and J lost 4, with 15 bases in between. Germline CDR1 is MDHEN and CDR2 is SYDVKM. The CDR3 is CASSFRQGMFNEKLFF. CDR3 DNA sequence: TGTGCCAGCAGTTTTCGGCAGGGAATGTTTAATGAAAAACTGTTTTTT.

The gene calls are TRBV23-1 and TRBJ1-2, with TRBD1 identical over 8 bases. TRBV23-1 is assigned to the ORF class and has an uncertain function. The junction had 10 bases not matched to a gene; V was cut back by 4 bases and J by 6 bases. CDR3 length: 15 amino acids. This CDR3 reads CASSPGTGPRDGYTF. The CDR3 nucleotides are TGCGCCAGCAGTCCGGGGACAGGCCCCAGGGATGGCTACACCTTC.

This clone has more than one count but fewer than ten. The genes are TRBV10-3 and TRBJ2-7, with 9 nucleotides matching TRBD2. This CDR3 region has 15 residues. Germline V lookup: CDR1 ENHRY, CDR2 SYGVKD. The V and J ends lost 6 bases and 6 bases, in that order; junction bases with no gene match: 12. In DNA form, the CDR3 reads TGTGCCATCAGCTGGAGGGGGCGGGAGGGCCGCGAGCAGTACTTC. Its protein product is CAISWRGREGREQYF.

This clone came up once. This CDR3 is CASSSLPLLAGGPGSYNEQFF. CDR3 nucleotide sequence: TGTGCCAGCAGTTCCCTCCCCCTACTAGCGGGAGGGCCAGGTTCCTACAATGAGCAGTTCTTC. The V and J genes are TRBV28 and TRBJ2-1, with 13 positions matching TRBD2. The V segment lost 4 bases and the J segment 1 base; nucleotides outside the gene matches: 16. Germline-derived CDR1 and CDR2 are MDHEN and SYDVKM. This CDR3 comprises 21 residues.

V is TRBV4-1 and J is TRBJ1-2, with D maybe TRBD1 (5 bases). V dropped 0 bases and J dropped 0 bases, with 8 bases sitting between them. The germline gives CDR1 MGHRA, CDR2 YSYEKL. The CDR3 has 15 amino acids. CDR3 bases: TGCGCCAGCAGCCAAGAGGAGACAGCTAACTATGGCTACACCTTC. Translation: CASSQEETANYGYTF.

The V call is TRBV18, the J call TRBJ2-5; 9 bases match TRBD2. Germline V gene sequence: CDR1 KGHSH, CDR2 LQKENI. Germline trimming cut 2 bases from V and 5 bases from J; bases unmatched to any gene: 15. This CDR3 is built from 18 residues. The CDR3 bases are TGTGCCAGCTCACCAAGGGCAGCGTTTACAGCGGGGGGCGAGACCCAGTACTTC. Protein product: CASSPRAAFTAGGETQYF.

The CDR3 DNA follows: TGTGCCAGCAGCTTAGTGAGGTTCACAGGGCGCTCCTACGAGCAGTACTTC. Protein product: CASSLVRFTGRSYEQYF. V and J are TRBV7-2 and TRBJ2-7, with D possibly being TRBD1 (6 bases). Germline CDR1 SGHTA, CDR2 FQGNSA. V was trimmed by 1 base and J by 0 bases, leaving 16 bases between them. This CDR3 is built from 17 residues.

This clone was picked up a small number of times. The rearrangement links TRBV6-5 to TRBJ1-1; unclear D gene. Trimming took 7 bases from V and 6 from J, leaving 15 bases between them. Germline assignment: CDR1 MNHEY and CDR2 SVGAGI. The CDR3 consists of 13 residues. The CDR3 loop is CASNRGYRSEAFF. DNA of the CDR3: TGTGCCAGCAACCGGGGATATCGGTCTGAAGCTTTCTTT.

The V and J genes are TRBV27 and TRBJ2-7; D is uncertain. The V end lost 6 bases, the J end lost 4 bases, and 19 bases lay between the germline ends. CDR3 size: 15 residues. Germline CDR1 and CDR2: MNHEY and SMNVEV (reference sequence). CDR3 sequence (DNA): TGTGCCAGCAGCCCCCAAGTTGCGGAACTTTACGAGCAGTACTTC. Its translation: CASSPQVAELYEQYF.

This clone was counted a few times. The V call is TRBV29-1, the J call TRBJ1-2; D unresolved. The CDR3 spans 13 residues. The germline V gene has CDR1 SQVTM and CDR2 ANQGSEA. Between the trimmed V and J ends, which lost 4 bases and 4 bases, there was a span of 13 bases. Written as DNA, the CDR3 is TGCAGCGTTGCGAGCAGGCTCGCCTATGGCTACACCTTC. Encoded protein: CSVASRLAYGYTF.

Of note for this clone: Its ends do not fully match the called genes, so a read error is possible. The chain uses TRBV18 and TRBJ1-2; no reliable D call. The germline CDR1 and CDR2 sequences are KGHSH and LQKENI. This CDR3 has 12 amino acids. CDR3 protein: CASSPQSGYPFF. The DNA for the CDR3 is TGTGCCAGCTCACCCCAATCGGGGTACCCCTTCTTC.